This T cell receptor (beta chain) came from a study of CXCR3-negative and CXCR3-positive naive CD8 T cells. About the study: The TRB read total, about 135 million, broke down to about 1.5 +/- 0.3 million reads per library. Points from the study as a whole: Higher TRB CDR3 hydrophobicity marked CXCR3-positive naive cells relative to CXCR3-negative naive cells. Memory CD8+ cells had much lower diversity, and both naive subsets had comparably high diversity. Memory, not naive, CXCR3-negative and CXCR3-positive cells differed in TRBV-TRBJ usage. Surface CD5 looked about the same in the naive subsets, so the authors worked out TCR strength from TRB CDR3 properties.

Comments on this clonotype: The antigen is undetermined.

In preparing the TRB cDNA libraries, 5' RACE with UMI labels was used. TCRdb reworked the 5' RACE reads into one entry per CDR3 protein, no DNA. This sample's table has about 110,000 distinct CDR3 sequences. Germline CDR1 and CDR2: SGHTA and FQGTGA. The CDR3 spans 22 residues. The V gene is TRBV7-3, the J gene TRBJ2-3. Sequenced sample: naive CXCR3+ CD8+ T cells from blood. Subset denoted: CD45RO-CCR7+CD27+CD95- naive CD8+ T cells expressing CXCR3 (TNR3+). The receptor's source is a human donor in good health. Some clones in this sample may be carry-over from other donors' samples. The CDR3 protein is CASSLTLRLIIVGKSSTDTQYF.